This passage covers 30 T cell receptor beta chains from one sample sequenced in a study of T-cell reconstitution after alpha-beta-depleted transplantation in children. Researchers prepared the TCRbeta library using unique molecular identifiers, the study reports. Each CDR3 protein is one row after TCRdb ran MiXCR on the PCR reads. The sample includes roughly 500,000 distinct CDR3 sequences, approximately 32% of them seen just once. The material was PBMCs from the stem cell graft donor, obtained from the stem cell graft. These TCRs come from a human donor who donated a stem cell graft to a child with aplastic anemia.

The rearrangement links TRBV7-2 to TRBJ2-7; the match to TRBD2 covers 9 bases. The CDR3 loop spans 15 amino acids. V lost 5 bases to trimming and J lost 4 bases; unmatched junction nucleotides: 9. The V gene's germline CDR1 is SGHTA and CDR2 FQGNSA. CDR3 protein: CASSPSRGREYEQYF. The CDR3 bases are TGTGCCAGCAGCCCCTCTCGCGGGAGGGAGTACGAGCAGTACTTC.

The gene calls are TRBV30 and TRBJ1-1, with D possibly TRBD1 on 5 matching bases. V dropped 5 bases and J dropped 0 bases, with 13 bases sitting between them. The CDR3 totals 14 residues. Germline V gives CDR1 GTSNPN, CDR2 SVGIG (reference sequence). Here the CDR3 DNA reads TGTGCCTGGGGGGGGGGAGCCCTGAACACTGAAGCTTTCTTT. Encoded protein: CAWGGGALNTEAFF.

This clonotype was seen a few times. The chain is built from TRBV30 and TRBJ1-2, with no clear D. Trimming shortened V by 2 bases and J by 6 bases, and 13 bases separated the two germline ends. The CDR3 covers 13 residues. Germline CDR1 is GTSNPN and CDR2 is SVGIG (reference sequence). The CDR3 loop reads CAWSPEGRNGYTF. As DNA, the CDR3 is TGTGCCTGGAGTCCCGAGGGAAGGAATGGCTACACCTTC. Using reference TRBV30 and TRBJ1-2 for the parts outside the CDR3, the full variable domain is SQTIHQWPATLVQPVGSPLSLECTVEGTSNPNLYWYRQAAGRGLQLLFYSVGIGQISSEVPQNLSASRPQDRQFILSSKKLLLSDSGFYLCAWSPEGRNGYTFGSGTRLTVV.

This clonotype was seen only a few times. As DNA, the CDR3 is TGTGCCAGCAGTGTCTCGATTTGGGACGGGGGAGATACGCAGTATTTT. This gives the protein CASSVSIWDGGDTQYF. The chain is built from TRBV6-5 and TRBJ2-3; maybe TRBD2 (6 bases). The CDR3 is made up of 16 amino acids. Trimming removed 5 bases from V and 5 bases from J, with 20 bases in between. The germline V gene encodes CDR1 MNHEY and CDR2 SVGAGI.

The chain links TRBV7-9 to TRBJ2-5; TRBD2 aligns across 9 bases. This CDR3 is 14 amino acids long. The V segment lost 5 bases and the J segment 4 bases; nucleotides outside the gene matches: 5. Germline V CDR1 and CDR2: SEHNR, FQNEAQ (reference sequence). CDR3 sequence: CASSGVAGVETQYF. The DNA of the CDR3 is TGTGCCAGCAGCGGGGTAGCGGGAGTAGAGACCCAGTACTTC.

The CDR3 DNA is TGTGCCAGCAGCAAGATGGGACGGTGGGTTGAGCAGTTCTTC. Residues: CASSKMGRWVEQFF. V and J are TRBV21-1 and TRBJ2-1; no DNA check was done on the table's D call, TRBD1. TRBV21-1 is described as a pseudogene. The CDR3 is 14 amino acids.

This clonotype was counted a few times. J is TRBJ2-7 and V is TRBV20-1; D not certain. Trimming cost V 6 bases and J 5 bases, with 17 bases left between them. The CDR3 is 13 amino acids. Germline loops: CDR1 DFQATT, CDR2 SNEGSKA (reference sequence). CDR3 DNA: TGCAGTGCATCCTCCCCTGGCGCCCACGAGCAGTACTTC. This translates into CSASSPGAHEQYF.

CDR3 nucleotides: TGTGCCAGCAGCCAAGAGGGGGGGCTTTCCTACGAGCAGTACGTC. Its translation is CASSQEGGLSYEQYV. The J gene is TRBJ2-7, the V gene TRBV11-3; possibly TRBD2 for D (7 bases). V lost 5 bases to trimming and J lost 1 base, with 15 bases between them. From germline, CDR1 is SGHNT and CDR2 YENEEA. This CDR3 contains 15 residues.

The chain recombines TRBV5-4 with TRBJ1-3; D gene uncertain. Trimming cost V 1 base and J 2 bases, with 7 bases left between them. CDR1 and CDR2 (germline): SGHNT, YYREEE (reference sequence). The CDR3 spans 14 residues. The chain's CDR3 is CASSLWAAGNTIYF. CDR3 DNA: TGTGCCAGCAGCTTGTGGGCAGCTGGAAACACCATATATTTT.

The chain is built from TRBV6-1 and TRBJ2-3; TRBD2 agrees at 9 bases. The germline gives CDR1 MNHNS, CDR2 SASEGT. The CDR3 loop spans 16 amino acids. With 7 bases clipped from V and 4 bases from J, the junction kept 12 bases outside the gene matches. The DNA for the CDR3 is TGTGCCAGCAACCTGGTAGGCGGGAGGGTTGCAGATACGCAGTATTTT. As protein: CASNLVGGRVADTQYF.

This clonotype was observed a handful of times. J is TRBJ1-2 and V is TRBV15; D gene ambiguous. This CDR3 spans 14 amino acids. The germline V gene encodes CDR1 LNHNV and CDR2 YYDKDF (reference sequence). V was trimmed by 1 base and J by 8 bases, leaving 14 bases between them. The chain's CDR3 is CATSRVGSIEGYTF. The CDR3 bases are TGTGCCACCAGCAGAGTGGGGTCCATAGAAGGCTACACCTTC.

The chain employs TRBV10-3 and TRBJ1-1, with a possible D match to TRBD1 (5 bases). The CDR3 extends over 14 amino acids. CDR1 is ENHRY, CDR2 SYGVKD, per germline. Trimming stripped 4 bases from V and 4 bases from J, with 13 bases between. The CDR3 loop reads CAISGIAGSTEAFF. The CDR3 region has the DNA TGTGCCATCAGTGGTATCGCAGGGAGCACTGAAGCTTTCTTT.

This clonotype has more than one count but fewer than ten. CDR3 residues: CASSQDYKDTQYF. The DNA for the CDR3 is TGCGCCAGCAGCCAAGATTATAAGGATACGCAGTATTTT. This chain uses TRBV4-3 with TRBJ2-3; D is ambiguous. V was shortened by 0 bases and J by 6 bases, with 7 bases between the two germline ends. The CDR3 is 13 residues long. In germline, CDR1 is LGHNA, CDR2 YSLEER.

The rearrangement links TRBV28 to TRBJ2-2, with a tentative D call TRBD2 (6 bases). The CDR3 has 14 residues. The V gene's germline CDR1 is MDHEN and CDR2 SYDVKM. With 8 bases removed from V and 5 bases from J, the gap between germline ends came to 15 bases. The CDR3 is CASRPQGGTGELFF. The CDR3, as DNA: TGTGCCAGCCGACCGCAGGGAGGTACCGGGGAGCTGTTTTTT.

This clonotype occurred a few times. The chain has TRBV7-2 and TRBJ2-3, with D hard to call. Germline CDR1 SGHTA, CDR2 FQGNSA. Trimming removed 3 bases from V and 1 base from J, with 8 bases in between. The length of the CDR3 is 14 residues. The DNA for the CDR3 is TGTGCCAGCAGCTTTAACCGGGGCACAGATACGCAGTATTTT. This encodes CASSFNRGTDTQYF.

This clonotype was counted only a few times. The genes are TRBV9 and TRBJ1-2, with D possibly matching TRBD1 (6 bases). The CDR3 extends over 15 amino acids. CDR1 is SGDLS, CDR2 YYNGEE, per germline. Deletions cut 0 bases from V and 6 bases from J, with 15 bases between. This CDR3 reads CASSVGGPGVDGYTF. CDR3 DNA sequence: TGTGCCAGCAGCGTAGGAGGGCCAGGGGTAGATGGCTACACCTTC.

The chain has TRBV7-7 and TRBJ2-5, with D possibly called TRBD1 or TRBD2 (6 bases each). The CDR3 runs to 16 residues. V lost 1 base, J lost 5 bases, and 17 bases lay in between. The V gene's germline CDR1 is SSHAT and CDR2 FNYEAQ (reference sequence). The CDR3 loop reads CASSLGQAREGETQYF. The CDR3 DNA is TGTGCCAGCAGCTTAGGACAGGCGCGGGAAGGGGAGACCCAGTACTTC.

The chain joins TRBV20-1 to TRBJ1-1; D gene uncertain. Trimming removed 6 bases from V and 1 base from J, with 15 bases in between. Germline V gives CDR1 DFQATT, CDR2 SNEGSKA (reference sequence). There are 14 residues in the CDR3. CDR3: CSASRRVTNTEAFF. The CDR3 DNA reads TGCAGTGCATCTAGACGCGTCACGAACACTGAAGCTTTCTTT.

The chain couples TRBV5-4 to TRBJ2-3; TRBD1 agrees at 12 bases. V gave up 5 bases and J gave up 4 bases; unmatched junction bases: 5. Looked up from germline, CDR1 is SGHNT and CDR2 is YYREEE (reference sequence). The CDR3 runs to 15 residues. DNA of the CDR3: TGTGCCAGCAGTTCCGGGACAGGGGGCCCAGATACGCAGTATTTT. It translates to CASSSGTGGPDTQYF.

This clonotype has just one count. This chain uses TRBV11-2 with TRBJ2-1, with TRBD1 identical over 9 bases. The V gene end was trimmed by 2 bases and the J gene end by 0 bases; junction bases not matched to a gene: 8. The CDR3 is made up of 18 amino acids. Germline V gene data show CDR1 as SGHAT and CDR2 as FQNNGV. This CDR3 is CASSLRTGVLSSYNEQFF. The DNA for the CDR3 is TGTGCCAGCAGCTTAAGGACAGGGGTACTAAGCTCCTACAATGAGCAGTTCTTC.

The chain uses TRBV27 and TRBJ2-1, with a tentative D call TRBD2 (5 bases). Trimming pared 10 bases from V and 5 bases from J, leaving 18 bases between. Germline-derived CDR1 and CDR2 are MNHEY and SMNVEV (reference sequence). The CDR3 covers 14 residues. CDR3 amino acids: CATQTPGSHNEQFF. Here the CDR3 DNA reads TGTGCCACCCAAACCCCGGGGTCTCACAATGAGCAGTTCTTC.

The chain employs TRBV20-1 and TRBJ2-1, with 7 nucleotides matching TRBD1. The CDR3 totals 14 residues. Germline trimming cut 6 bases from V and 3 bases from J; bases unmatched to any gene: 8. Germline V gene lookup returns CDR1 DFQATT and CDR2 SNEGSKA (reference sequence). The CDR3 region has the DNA TGCAGTGCACCCGGACAGGTTAACTACAATGAGCAGTTCTTC. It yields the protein CSAPGQVNYNEQFF.

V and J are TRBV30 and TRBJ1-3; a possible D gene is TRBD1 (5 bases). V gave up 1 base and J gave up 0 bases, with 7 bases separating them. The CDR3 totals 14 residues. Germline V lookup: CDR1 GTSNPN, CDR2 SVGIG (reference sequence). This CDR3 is CAWSAGTSGNTIYF. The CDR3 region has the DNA TGTGCCTGGAGTGCGGGGACCTCTGGAAACACCATATATTTT.

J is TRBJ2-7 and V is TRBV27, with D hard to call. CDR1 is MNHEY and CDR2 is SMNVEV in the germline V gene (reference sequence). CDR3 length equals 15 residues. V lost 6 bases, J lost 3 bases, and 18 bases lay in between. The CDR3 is CASSLVFLGNYEQYF. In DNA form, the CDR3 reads TGTGCCAGCAGCCTAGTTTTCCTGGGAAACTACGAGCAGTACTTC.

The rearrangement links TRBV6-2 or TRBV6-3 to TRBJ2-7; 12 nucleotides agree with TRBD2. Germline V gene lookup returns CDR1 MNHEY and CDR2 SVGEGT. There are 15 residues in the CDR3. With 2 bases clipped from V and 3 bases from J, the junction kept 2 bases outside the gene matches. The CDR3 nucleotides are TGTGCCAGCAGTTACCGACTAGCGGGGGACTACGAGCAGTACTTC. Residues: CASSYRLAGDYEQYF.

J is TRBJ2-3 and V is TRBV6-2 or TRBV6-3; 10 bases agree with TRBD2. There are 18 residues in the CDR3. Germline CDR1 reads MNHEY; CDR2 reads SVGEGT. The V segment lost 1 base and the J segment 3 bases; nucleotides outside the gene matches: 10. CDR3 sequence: CASSYYPASGRLTDTQYF. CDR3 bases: TGTGCCAGCAGTTACTACCCTGCTAGCGGGAGATTGACAGATACGCAGTATTTT.

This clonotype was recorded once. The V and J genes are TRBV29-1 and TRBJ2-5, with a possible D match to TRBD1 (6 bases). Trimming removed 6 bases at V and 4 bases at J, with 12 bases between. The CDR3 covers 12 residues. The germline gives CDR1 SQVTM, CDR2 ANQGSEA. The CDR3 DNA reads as TGCAGCGTGAGAAAAGGGGGAGAGACCCAGTACTTC. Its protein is CSVRKGGETQYF.

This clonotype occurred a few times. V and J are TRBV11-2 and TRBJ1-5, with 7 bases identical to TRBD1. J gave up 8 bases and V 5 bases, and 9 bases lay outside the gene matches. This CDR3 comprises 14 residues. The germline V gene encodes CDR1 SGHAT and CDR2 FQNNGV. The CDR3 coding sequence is TGTGCCAGCAGCGTTAACAGGGGAGCGGAGCCCCAGCATTTT. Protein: CASSVNRGAEPQHF. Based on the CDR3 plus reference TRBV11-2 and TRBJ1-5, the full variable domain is EAGVAQSPRYKIIEKRQSVAFWCNPISGHATLYWYQQILGQGPKLLIQFQNNGVVDDSQLPKDRFSAERLKGVDSTLKIQPAKLEDSAVYLCASSVNRGAEPQHFGDGTRLSIL.

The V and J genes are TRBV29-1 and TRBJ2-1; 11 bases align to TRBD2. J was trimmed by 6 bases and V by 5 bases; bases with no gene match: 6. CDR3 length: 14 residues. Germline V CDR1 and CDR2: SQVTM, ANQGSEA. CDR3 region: CSVITSGRSNEQFF. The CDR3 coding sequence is TGCAGCGTTATAACTAGCGGGAGAAGCAATGAGCAGTTCTTC.

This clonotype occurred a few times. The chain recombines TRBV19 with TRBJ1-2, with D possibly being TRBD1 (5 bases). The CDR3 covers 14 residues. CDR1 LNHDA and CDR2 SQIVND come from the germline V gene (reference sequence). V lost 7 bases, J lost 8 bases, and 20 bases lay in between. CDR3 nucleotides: TGTGCCAGTATCGGGGGACCGTCGACCGAGGGCTACACCTTC. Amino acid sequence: CASIGGPSTEGYTF.